This TCR beta chain was found in a study of type 1 and type 2 diabetes patients. PCR was run on genomic DNA. Multiplex PCR with 30 forward and 13 reverse primers amplified the TCR beta CDR3. TCRdb re-derived calls from the multiplex PCR reads in MiXCR, one entry per CDR3 protein. The sample carries a few hundred thousand distinct CDR3 sequences, 47% recorded once. This CDR3 region has 19 residues. V lost 5 bases to trimming and J lost 4 bases; unmatched junction nucleotides: 15. Germline V CDR1 and CDR2: SNHLY, FYNNEI. The J gene is TRBJ2-2, the V gene TRBV2; 11 nucleotides agree with TRBD2. Sequences were obtained from peripheral blood mononuclear cells (PBMCs). The sequence was collected from a man younger than 35 with type 2 diabetes. The CDR3 bases are TGTGCCAGCAGTTTACTCGGGACTAGCGGCCGACGAGGCACCGGGGAGCTGTTTTTT. It specifies CASSLLGTSGRRGTGELFF.